This TCR beta chain was found in a study of response to subunit inactivated influenza vaccine. TCRdb passed the RT-PCR reads through MiXCR, listing each CDR3 protein once. This table holds about 540,000 distinct CDR3 sequences, under 25% found once. The CDR3 contains 16 residues. Deletions cut 4 bases from V and 2 bases from J, with 15 bases between. The germline gives CDR1 SGHAT, CDR2 FQNNGV. The same sample was also used in a study of T cells expressing NK-cell markers. That work adds: Template switching by 5'RACE with UMIs generated the TCR beta cDNA. One of the eight sequenced donors was seronegative, whereas the other seven were HCMV-seropositive. Dominance of the CD3+CD56-NKG2C+ fraction by these clonotypes also held in several donors. The HCMV specificity of the expanded NKG2C+ T cell clones stayed unresolved.

The material was CD4+ T cells sorted from PBMCs, obtained 12 days after vaccination. The TCR was taken from a man in his fifties who received an inactivated influenza vaccine. The chain recombines TRBV11-2 with TRBJ2-4; maybe TRBD2 (7 bases). The CDR3 loop is CASSWGGANTKNIQYF. Here the CDR3 DNA reads TGTGCCAGCAGCTGGGGGGGGGCGAATACCAAAAACATTCAGTACTTC.